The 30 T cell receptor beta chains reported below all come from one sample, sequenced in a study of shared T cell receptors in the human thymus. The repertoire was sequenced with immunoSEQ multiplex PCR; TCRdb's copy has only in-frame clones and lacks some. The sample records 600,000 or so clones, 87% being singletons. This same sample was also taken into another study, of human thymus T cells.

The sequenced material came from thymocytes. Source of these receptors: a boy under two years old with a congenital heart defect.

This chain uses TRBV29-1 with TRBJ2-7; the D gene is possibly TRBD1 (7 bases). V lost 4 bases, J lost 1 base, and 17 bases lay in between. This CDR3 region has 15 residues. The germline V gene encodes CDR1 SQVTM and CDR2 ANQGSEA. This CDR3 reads CSVGPSQGGSYEQYF. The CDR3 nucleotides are TGCAGCGTTGGGCCTAGCCAGGGGGGTTCCTACGAGCAGTACTTC.

CDR3 sequence reads: CASSFVRGNFNEKLFF. The CDR3 bases are TGTGCCAGCAGCTTCGTTCGCGGGAACTTTAATGAAAAACTGTTTTTT. The chain joins TRBV11-2 to TRBJ1-4; D remains ambiguous. The CDR3 is made up of 16 amino acids. Germline values: CDR1 SGHAT, CDR2 FQNNGV. V lost 3 bases to trimming and J lost 4 bases, with 15 bases between them. Supplemented by reference TRBV11-2 and TRBJ1-4, the full variable domain reads EAGVAQSPRYKIIEKRQSVAFWCNPISGHATLYWYQQILGQGPKLLIQFQNNGVVDDSQLPKDRFSAERLKGVDSTLKIQPAKLEDSAVYLCASSFVRGNFNEKLFFGSGTQLSVL.

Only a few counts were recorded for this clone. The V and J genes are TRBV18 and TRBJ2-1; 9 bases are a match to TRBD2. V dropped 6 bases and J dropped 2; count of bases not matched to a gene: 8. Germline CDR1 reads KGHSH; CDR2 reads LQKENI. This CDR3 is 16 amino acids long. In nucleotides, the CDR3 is TGTGCCAGCTCGCTTATAGCGGGAGAGACCTACAATGAGCAGTTCTTC. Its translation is CASSLIAGETYNEQFF.

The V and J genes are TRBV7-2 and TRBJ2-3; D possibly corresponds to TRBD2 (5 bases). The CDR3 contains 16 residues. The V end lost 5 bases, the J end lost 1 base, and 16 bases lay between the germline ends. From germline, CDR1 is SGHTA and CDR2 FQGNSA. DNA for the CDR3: TGTGCCAGCAGCAGGAGCGGAGCCACTCGCACAGATACGCAGTATTTT. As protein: CASSRSGATRTDTQYF.

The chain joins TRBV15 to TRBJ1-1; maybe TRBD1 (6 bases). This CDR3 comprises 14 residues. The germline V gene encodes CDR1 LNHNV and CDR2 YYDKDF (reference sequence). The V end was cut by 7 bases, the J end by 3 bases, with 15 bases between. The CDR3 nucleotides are TGTGCCACCAACTCCGACAGGACAGACACTGAAGCTTTCTTT. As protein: CATNSDRTDTEAFF.

The CDR3 sequence is CASSAMTSGGSQITQYF. The CDR3 nucleotides are TGCGCCAGCAGTGCCATGACTAGCGGGGGGTCACAGATAACGCAGTATTTT. This chain connects TRBV10-2 to TRBJ2-3, with 13 positions matching TRBD2. The CDR3 loop spans 17 amino acids. In germline, CDR1 is WSHSY, CDR2 SAAADI. The trim removed 4 bases at V and 9 bases at J, leaving 13 bases unmatched.

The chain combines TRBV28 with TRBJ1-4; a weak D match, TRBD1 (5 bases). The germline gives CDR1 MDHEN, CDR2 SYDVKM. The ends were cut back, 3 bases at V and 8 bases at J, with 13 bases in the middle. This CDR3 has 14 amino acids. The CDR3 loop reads CASSFRAMMEKLFF. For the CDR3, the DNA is TGTGCCAGCAGTTTCAGGGCTATGATGGAAAAACTGTTTTTT.

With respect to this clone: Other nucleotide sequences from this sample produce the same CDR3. The CDR3 DNA reads as TGTGCCAGCAGCTCTAACAGGGTAAACTATGGCTACACCTTC. The encoded protein is CASSSNRVNYGYTF. This chain links TRBV27 with TRBJ1-2; a possible D gene is TRBD1 (6 bases). With 6 bases removed from V and 2 bases from J, the gap between germline ends came to 13 bases. This CDR3 comprises 14 residues. CDR1 is MNHEY, CDR2 SMNVEV, per germline (reference sequence).

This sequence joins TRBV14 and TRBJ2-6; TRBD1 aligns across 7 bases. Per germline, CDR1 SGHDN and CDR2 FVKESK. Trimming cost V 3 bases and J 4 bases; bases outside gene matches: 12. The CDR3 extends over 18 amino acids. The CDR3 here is CASSHATGTTDGANVLTF. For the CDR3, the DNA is TGTGCCAGCAGCCACGCGACAGGGACCACGGACGGGGCCAACGTCCTGACTTTC.

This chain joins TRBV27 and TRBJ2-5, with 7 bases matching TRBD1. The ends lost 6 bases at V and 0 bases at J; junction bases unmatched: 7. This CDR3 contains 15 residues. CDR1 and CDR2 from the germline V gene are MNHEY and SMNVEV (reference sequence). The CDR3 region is CASRDRDRYQETQYF. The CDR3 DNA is TGTGCCAGCAGAGACAGGGATAGGTACCAAGAGACCCAGTACTTC.

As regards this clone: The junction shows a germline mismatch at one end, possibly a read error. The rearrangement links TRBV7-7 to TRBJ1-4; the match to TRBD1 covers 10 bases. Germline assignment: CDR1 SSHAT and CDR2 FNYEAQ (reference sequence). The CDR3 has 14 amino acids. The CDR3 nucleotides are TGTGCTAGCAGCTTAGGGACAGGGGACGAAAAACTGTTTTTT. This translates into CASSLGTGDEKLFF.

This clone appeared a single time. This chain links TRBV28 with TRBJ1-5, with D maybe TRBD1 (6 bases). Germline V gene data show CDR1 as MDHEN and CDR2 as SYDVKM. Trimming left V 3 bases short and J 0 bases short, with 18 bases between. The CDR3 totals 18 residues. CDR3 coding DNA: TGTGCCAGCAGTTTCCTTAACGACAGGTCTAATAGCAATCAGCCCCAGCATTTT. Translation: CASSFLNDRSNSNQPQHF. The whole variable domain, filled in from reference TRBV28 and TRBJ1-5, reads DVKVTQSSRYLVKRTGEKVFLECVQDMDHENMFWYRQDPGLGLRLIYFSYDVKMKEKGDIPEGYSVSREKKERFSLILESASTNQTSMYLCASSFLNDRSNSNQPQHFGDGTRLSIL.

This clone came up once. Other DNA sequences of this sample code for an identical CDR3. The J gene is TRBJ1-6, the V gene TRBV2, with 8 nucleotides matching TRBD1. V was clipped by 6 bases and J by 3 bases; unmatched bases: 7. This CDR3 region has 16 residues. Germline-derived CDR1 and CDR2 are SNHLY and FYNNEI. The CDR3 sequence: CASSYRGDIYNSPLHF. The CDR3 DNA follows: TGTGCCAGCAGCTACAGGGGGGACATCTATAATTCACCCCTCCACTTT. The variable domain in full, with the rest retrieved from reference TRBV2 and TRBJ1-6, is EPEVTQTPSHQVTQMGQEVILRCVPISNHLYFYWYRQILGQKVEFLVSFYNNEISEKSEIFDDQFSVERPDGSNFTLKIRSTKLEDSAMYFCASSYRGDIYNSPLHFGNGTRLTVT.

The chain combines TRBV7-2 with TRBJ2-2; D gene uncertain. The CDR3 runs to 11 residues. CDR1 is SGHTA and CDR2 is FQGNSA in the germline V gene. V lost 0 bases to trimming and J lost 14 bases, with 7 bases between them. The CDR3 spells CASSLARPLFF. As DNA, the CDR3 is TGTGCCAGCAGCTTAGCGCGCCCCCTGTTTTTT.

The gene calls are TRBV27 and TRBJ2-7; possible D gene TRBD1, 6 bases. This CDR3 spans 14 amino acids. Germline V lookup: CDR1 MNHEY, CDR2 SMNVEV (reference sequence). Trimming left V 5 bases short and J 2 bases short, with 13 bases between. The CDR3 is CASSETGKAYEQYF. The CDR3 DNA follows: TGTGCCAGCAGTGAAACAGGGAAGGCCTACGAGCAGTACTTC.

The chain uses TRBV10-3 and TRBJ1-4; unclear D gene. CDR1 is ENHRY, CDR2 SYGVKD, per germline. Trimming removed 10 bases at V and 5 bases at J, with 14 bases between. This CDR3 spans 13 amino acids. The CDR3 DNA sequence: TGTGCCACCCGGGGAGCCGAGAATGAAAAACTGTTTTTT. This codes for CATRGAENEKLFF.

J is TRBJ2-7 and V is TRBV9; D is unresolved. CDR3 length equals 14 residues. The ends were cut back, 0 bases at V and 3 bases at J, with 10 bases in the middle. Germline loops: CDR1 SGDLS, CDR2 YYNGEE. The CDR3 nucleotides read TGTGCCAGCAGCGTAGCTACAACAGTCTACGAGCAGTACTTC. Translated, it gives CASSVATTVYEQYF.

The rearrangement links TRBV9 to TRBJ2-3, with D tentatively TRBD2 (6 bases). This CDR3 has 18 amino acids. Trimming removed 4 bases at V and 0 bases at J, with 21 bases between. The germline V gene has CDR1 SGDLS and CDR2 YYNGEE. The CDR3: CASSSGGPEALSTDTQYF. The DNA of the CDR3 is TGTGCCAGCAGCTCCGGGGGTCCCGAGGCCCTTAGCACAGATACGCAGTATTTT.

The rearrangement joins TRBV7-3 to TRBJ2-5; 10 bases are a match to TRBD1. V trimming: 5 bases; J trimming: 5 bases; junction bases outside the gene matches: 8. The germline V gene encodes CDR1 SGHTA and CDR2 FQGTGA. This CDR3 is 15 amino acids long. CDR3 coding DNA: TGTGCCAGCAGCCGGACAGGGGGGGGAAGGGAGACCCAGTACTTC. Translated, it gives CASSRTGGGRETQYF. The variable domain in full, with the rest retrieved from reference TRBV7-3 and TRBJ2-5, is GAGVSQTPSNKVTEKGKYVELRCDPISGHTALYWYRQSLGQGPEFLIYFQGTGAADDSGLPNDRFFAVRPEGSVSTLKIQRTERGDSAVYLCASSRTGGGRETQYFGPGTRLLVL.

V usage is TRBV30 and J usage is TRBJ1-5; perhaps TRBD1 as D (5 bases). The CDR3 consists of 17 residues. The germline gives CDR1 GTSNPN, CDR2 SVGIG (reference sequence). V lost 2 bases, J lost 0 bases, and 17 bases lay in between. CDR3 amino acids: CAWSTPGNPYSNQPQHF. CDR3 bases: TGTGCCTGGAGTACCCCAGGGAACCCTTATAGCAATCAGCCCCAGCATTTT.

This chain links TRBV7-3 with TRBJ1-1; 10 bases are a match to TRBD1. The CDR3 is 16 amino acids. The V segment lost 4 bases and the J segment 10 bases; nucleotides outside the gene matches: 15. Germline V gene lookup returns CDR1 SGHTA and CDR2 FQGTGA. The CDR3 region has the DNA TGTGCCAGCAGCTCGTACAACCGGGACAGGGGTGAAAGAGCTTTCTTT. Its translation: CASSSYNRDRGERAFF.

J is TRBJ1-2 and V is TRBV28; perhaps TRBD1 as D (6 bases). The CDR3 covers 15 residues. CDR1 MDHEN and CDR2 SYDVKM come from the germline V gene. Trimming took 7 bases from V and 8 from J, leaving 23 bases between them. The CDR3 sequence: CASTNRDRQTCGYTF. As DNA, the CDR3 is TGTGCCAGCACCAACAGGGATCGACAGACCTGCGGCTACACCTTC.

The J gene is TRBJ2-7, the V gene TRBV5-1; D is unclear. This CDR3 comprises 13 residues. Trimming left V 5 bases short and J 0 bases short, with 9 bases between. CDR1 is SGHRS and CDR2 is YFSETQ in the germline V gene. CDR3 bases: TGCGCCAGCAGGAACAGAGTCTCCTACGAGCAGTACTTC. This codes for CASRNRVSYEQYF.

The CDR3 DNA is TGTGCCAGCAGTAACAGGGGGCAGGCTAATGAAAAACTGTTTTTT. It yields the protein CASSNRGQANEKLFF. This chain joins TRBV5-8 and TRBJ1-4; 9 bases line up with TRBD1. V lost 5 bases to trimming and J lost 3 bases; unmatched junction nucleotides: 5. CDR1 is SGHTS, CDR2 YDEGEE, per germline. CDR3 size: 15 residues.

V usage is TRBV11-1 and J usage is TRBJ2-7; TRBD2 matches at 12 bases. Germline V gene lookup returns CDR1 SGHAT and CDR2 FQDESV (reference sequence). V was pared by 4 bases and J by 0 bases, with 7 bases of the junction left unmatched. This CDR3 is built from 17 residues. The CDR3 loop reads CASSSLTSGRPSYEQYF. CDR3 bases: TGTGCCAGCAGCTCCCTAACTAGCGGGAGGCCCTCCTACGAGCAGTACTTC.

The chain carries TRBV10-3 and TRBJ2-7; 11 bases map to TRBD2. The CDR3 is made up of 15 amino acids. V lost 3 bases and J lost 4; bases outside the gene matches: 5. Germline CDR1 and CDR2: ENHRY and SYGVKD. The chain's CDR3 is CAISDVLAGAYEQYF. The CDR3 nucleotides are TGTGCCATCAGTGATGTACTAGCGGGAGCTTACGAGCAGTACTTC.

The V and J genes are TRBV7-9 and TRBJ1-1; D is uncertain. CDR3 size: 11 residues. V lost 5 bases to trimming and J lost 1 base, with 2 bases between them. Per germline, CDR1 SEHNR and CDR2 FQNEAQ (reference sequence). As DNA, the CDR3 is TGTGCCAGCAGCCGGAACACTGAAGCTTTCTTT. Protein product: CASSRNTEAFF.

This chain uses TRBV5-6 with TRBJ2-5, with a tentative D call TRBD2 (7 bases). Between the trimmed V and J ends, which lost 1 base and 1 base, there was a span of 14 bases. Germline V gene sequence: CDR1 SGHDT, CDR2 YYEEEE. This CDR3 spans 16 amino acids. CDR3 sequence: CASSLYPGGAQETQYF. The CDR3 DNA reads TGTGCCAGCAGCTTGTACCCGGGGGGCGCCCAAGAGACCCAGTACTTC.

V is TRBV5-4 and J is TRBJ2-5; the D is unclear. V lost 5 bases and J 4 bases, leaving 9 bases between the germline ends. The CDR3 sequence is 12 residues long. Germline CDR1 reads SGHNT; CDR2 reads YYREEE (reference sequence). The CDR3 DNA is TGTGCCAGCAGTTCCCCCGGAGAGACCCAGTACTTC. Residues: CASSSPGETQYF.

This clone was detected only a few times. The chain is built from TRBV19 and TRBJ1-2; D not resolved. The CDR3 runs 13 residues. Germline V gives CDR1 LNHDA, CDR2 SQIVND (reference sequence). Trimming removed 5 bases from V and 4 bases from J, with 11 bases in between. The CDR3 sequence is CASSYEGIYGYTF. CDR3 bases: TGTGCCAGTAGTTATGAGGGAATCTATGGCTACACCTTC.